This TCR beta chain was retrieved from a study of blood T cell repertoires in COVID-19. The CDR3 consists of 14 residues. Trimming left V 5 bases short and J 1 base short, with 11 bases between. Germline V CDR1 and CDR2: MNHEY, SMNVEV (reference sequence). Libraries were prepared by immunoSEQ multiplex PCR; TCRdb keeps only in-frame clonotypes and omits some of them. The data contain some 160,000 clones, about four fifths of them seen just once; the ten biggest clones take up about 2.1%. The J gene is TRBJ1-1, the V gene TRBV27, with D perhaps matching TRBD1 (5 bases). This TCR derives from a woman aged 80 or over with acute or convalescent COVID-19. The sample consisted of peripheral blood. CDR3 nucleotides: TGTGCCAGCAGTCCGAGACAGCAGAACACTGAAGCTTTCTTT. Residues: CASSPRQQNTEAFF.